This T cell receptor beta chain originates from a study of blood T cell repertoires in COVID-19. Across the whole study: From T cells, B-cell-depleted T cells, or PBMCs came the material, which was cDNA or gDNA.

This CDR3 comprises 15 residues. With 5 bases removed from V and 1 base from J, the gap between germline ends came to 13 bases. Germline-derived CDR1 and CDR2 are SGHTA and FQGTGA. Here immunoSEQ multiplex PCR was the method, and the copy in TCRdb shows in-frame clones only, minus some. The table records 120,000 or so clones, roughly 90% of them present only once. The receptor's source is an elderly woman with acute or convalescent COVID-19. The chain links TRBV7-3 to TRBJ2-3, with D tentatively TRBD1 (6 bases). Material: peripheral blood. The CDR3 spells CASSLQGGGTDTQYF. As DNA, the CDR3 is TGTGCCAGCAGCCTACAAGGGGGAGGCACAGATACGCAGTATTTT.